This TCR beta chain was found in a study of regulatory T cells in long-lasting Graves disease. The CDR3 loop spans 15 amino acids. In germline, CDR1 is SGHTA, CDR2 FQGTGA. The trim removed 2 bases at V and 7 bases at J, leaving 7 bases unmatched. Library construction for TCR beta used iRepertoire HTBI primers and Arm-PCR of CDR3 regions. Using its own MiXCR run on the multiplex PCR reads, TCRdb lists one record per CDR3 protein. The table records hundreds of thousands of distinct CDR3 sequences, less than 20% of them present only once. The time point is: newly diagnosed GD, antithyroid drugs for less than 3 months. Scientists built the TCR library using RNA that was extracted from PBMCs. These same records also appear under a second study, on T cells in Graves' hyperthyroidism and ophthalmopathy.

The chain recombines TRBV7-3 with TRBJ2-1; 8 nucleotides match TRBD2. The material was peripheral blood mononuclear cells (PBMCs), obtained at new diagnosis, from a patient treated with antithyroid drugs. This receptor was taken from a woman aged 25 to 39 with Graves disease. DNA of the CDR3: TGTGCCAGCAGCTTAGGGGTTACGGGGGGGAATGAGCAGTTCTTC. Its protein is CASSLGVTGGNEQFF.